Reported below is one TCR beta chain. Its specificity is not known. TCRdb used MiXCR to reprocess the RT-PCR reads, holding one entry per CDR3 protein. The sample lists under 800,000 distinct CDR3 sequences; approximately 15% were seen once. These data come from a study of response to subunit inactivated influenza vaccine. General study results and limits: Authors proposed each seasonal influenza vaccination draws in few new T cells.

CDR3 size: 13 residues. With 8 bases removed from V and 4 bases from J, the gap between germline ends came to 12 bases. From germline, CDR1 is MDHEN and CDR2 SYDVKM. The specimen comprised PBMCs from blood, sampled 14 days before vaccination. The sequence derives from a man aged 50 to 60 who received an inactivated influenza vaccine. V usage is TRBV28 and J usage is TRBJ2-4, with D possibly being TRBD1 (6 bases). The CDR3 DNA reads TGTGCCAGCGGGACATTAGCAAAAAACATTCAGTACTTC. It translates to CASGTLAKNIQYF. Combining the CDR3 with reference TRBV28 and TRBJ2-4 gives the whole variable domain DVKVTQSSRYLVKRTGEKVFLECVQDMDHENMFWYRQDPGLGLRLIYFSYDVKMKEKGDIPEGYSVSREKKERFSLILESASTNQTSMYLCASGTLAKNIQYFGAGTRLSVL.